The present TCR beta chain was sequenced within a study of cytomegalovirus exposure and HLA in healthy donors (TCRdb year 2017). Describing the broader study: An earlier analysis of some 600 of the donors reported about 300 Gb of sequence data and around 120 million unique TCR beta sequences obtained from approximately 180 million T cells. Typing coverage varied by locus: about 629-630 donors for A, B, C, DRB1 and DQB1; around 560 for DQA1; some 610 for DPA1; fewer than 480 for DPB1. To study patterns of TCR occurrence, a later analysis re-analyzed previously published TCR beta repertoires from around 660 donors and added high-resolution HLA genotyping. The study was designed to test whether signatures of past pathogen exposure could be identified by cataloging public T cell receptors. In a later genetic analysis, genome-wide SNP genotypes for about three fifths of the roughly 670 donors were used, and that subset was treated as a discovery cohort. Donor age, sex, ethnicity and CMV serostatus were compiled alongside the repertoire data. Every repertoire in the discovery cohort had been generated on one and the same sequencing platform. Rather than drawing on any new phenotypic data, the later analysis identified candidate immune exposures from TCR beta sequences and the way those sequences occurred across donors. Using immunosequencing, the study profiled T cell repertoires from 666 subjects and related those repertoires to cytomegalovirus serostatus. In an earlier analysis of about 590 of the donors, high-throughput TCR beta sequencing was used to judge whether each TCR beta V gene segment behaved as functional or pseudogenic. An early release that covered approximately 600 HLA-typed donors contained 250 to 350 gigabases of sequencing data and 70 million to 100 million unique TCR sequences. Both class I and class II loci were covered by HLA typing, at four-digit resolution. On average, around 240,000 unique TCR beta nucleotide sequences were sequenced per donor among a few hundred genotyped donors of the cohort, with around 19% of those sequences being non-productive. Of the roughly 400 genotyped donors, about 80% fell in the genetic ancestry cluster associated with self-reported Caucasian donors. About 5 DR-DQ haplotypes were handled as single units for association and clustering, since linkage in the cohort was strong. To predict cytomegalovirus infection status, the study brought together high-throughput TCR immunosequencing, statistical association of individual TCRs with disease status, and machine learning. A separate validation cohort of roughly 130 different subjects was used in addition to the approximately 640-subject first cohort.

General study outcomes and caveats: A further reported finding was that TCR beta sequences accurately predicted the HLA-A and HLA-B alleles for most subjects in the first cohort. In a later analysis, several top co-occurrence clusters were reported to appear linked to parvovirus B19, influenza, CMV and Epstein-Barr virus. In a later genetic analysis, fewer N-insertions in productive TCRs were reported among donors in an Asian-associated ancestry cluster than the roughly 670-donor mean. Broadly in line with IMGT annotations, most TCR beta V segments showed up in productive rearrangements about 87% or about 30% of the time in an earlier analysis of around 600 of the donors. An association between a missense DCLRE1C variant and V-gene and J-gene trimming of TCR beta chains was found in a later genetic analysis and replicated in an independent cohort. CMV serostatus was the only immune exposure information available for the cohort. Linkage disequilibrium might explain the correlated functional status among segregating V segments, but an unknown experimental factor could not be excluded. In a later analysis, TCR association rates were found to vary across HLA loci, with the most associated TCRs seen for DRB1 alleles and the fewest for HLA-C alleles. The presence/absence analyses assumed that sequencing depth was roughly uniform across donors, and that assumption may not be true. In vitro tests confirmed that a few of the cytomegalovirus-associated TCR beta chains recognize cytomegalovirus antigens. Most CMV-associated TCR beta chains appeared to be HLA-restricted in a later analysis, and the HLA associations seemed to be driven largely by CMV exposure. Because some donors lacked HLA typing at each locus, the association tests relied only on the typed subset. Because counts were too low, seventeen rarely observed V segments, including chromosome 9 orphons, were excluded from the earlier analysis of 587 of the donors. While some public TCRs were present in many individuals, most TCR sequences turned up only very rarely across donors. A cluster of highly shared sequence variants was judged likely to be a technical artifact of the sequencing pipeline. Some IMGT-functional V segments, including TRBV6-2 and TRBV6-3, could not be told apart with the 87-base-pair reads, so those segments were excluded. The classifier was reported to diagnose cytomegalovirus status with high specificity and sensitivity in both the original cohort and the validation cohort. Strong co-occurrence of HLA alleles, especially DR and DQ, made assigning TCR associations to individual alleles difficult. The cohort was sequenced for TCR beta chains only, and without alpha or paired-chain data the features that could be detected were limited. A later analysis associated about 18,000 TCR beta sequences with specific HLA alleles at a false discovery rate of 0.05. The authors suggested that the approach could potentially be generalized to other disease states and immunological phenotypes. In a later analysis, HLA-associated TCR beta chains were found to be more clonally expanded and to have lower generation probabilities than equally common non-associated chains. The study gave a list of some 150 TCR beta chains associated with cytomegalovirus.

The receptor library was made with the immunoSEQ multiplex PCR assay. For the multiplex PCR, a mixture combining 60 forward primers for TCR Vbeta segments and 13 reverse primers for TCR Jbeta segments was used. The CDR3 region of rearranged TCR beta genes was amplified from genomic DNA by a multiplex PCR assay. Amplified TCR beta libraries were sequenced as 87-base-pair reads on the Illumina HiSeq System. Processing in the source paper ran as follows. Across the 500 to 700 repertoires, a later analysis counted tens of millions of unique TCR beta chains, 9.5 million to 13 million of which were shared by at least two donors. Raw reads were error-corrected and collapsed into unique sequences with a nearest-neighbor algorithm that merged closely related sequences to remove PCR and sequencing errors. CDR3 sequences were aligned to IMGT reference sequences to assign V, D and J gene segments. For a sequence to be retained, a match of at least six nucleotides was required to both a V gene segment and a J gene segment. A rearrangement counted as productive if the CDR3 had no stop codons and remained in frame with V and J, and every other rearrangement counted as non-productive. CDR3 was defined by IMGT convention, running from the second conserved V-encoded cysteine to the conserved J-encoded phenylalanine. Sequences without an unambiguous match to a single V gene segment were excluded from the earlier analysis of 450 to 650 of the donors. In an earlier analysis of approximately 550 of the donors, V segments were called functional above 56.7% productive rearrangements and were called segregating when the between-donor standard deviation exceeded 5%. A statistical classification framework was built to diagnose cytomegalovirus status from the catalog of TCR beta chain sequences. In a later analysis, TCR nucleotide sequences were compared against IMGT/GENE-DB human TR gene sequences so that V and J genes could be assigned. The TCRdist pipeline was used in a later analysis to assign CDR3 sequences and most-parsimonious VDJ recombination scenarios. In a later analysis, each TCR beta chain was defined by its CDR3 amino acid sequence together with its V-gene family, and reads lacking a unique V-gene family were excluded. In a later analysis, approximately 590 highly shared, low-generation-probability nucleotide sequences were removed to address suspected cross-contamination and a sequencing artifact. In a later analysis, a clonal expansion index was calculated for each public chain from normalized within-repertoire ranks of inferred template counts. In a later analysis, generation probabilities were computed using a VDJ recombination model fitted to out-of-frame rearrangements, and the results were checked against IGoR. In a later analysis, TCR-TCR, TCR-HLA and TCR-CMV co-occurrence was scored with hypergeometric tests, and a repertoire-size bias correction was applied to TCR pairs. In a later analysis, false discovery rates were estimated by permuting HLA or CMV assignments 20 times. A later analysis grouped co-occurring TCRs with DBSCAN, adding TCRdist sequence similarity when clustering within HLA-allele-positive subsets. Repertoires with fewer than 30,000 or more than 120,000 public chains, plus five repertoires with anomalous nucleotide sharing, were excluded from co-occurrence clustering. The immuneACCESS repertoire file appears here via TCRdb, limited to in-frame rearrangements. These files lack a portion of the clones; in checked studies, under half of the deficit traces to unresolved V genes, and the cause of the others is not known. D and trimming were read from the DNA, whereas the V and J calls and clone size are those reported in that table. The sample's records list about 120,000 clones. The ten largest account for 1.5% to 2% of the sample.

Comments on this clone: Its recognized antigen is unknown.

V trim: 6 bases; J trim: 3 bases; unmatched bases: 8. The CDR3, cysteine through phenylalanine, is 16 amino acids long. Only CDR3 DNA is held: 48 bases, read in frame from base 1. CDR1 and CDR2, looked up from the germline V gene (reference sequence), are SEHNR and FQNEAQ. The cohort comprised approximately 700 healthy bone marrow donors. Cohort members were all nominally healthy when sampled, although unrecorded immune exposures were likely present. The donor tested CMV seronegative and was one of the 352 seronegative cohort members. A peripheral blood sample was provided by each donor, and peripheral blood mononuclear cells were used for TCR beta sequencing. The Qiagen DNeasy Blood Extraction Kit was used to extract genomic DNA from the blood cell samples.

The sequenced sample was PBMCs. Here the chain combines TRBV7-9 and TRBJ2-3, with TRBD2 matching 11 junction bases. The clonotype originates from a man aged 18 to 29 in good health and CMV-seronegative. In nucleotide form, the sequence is TGTGCCAGCAGTCACACTAGCGGGAGTTTGACAGATACGCAGTATTTT. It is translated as CASSHTSGSLTDTQYF.